This note documents a single T cell receptor beta chain sequence. As yet, its antigen is unknown. The sample originates from a study of cytomegalovirus exposure and HLA in healthy donors. Study-wide findings and caveats: Data from an earlier analysis indicated that most TCR beta V segments were productive either about 87% or about 30% of the time. Other equally common chains were less clonally expanded than HLA-associated TCR beta chains, a later analysis showed. Reports described diagnosis of cytomegalovirus status by the classifier as highly specific and sensitive.

V dropped 4 bases and J dropped 8 bases, with 11 bases sitting between them. The CDR3 has 13 residues. Germline V gene lookup returns CDR1 MGHRA and CDR2 YSYEKL. The PCR contained 60 Vbeta and 13 Jbeta primers. Original processing methods: Later, an analysis found tens of millions of unique TCR beta chains, and approximately 10 million of these were shared. Assay: immunoSEQ multiplex PCR; the TCRdb copy retains only in-frame clones and omits some. V and J calls plus clone size are reproduced from that table; the DNA served to infer D and trimming. The repertoire holds about 110,000 clones, with around 77% as singletons.

This TCR was recovered from a male donor in good health and CMV-seronegative. The gene calls are TRBV4-1 and TRBJ1-4; no firm D call. The sequencing input was PBMCs. CDR3 DNA sequence: TGCGCCAGCAGCCGAGTGCTTGCCGAAAAACTGTTTTTT. It codes for CASSRVLAEKLFF.